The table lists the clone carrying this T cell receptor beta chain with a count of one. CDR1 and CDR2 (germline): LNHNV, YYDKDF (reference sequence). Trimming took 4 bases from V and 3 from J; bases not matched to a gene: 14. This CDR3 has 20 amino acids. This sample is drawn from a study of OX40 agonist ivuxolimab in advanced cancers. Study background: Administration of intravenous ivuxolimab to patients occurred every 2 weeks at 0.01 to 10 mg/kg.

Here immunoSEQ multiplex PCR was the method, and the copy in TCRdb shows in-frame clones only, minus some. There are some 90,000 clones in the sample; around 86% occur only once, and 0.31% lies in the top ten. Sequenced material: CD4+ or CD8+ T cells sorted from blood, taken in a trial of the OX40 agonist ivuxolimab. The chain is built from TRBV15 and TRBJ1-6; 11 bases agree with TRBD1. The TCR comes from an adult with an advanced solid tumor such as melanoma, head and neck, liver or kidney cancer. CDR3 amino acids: CATSTWFRDRGDFYNSPLHF. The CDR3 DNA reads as TGTGCCACCAGCACCTGGTTCCGGGACAGGGGGGACTTCTATAATTCACCCCTCCACTTT. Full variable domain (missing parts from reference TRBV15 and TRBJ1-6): DAMVIQNPRYQVTQFGKPVTLSCSQTLNHNVMYWYQQKSSQAPKLLFHYYDKDFNNEADTPDNFQSRRPNTSFCFLDIRSPGLGDTAMYLCATSTWFRDRGDFYNSPLHFGNGTRLTVT.